The clone carrying this TCR beta chain showed up just a few times. Its matching antigen is unknown. These data come from a study of early T cells in non-severe SARS-CoV-2 infection. Overall study context: It was bulk RNA from unsorted whole blood that was sequenced, and the chains were unpaired.

Germline V gene data show CDR1 as DFQATT and CDR2 as SNEGSKA (reference sequence). Unmatched junction bases numbered 9, after V lost 3 bases and J lost 3 bases. The CDR3 contains 15 residues. Researchers attached unique molecular identifiers to individual cDNA molecules. Via MiXCR, TCRdb re-called the 5' RACE reads, giving one row per CDR3 protein. The sample has 59,000 or so distinct CDR3 sequences; around an eighth are singletons. Whole-study results and caveats: Matches to VDJdb favored anti-spike CD8 responses and missed private and CD4 specificities.

The receptor comes from an adult who was a healthcare worker with PCR-confirmed SARS-CoV-2 infection or an uninfected control (not recorded which). The chain recombines TRBV20-1 with TRBJ2-7; 9 positions agree with TRBD1. This specimen was whole blood, taken at baseline. In DNA, the CDR3 is TGCAGTGCTAGGGACGCCGGGACAGGGCTCTACGAGCAGTACTTC. It codes for CSARDAGTGLYEQYF.